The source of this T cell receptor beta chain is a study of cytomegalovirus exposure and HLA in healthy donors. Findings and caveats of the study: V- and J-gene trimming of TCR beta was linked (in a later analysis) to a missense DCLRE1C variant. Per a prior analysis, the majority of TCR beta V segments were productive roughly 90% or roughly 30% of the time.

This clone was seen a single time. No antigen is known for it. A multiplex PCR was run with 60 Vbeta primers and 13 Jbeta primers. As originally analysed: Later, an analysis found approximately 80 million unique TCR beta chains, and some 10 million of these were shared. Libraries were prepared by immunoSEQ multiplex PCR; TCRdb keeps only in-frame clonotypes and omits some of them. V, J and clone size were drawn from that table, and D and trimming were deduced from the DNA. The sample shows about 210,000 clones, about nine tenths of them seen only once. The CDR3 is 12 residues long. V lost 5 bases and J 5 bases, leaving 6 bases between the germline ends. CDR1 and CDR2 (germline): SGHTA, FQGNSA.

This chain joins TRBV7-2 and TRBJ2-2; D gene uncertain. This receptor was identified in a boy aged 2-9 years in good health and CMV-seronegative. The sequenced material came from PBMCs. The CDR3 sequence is CASSGRTGELFF. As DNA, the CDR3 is TGTGCCAGCAGCGGCAGGACCGGGGAGCTGTTTTTT.